The next 6 T cell receptor beta chains were all read from a single sample in a study of human T cells and chemical hapten exposure. TCRdb used MiXCR to reprocess the RACE reads, holding one entry per CDR3 protein. Of 130,000 or so distinct CDR3 sequences listed, 8.5% to 9.5% are singletons. Time point here: healthy volunteer bleed at 2 weeks. Total RNA extraction was carried out from unfractionated whole blood. The sequenced sample was whole blood. These receptor sequences come from a male donor in good health. Some clones in this sample may be carry-over from other donors' samples.

This clonotype was detected only a few times. Here the CDR3 reads CASSLRGPLSGRFNEQFF. The CDR3 bases are TGTGCCAGCAGCTTGAGAGGCCCTCTTAGCGGGAGGTTCAATGAGCAGTTCTTC. This chain uses TRBV7-2 with TRBJ2-1, with 10 nucleotides matching TRBD2. The V gene's germline CDR1 is SGHTA and CDR2 FQGNSA. Trimming at V came to 3 bases and at J to 6 bases, leaving 14 bases not matched to a gene. The CDR3 extends over 18 amino acids.

This clonotype was seen at least ten times. The chain joins TRBV5-1 to TRBJ2-1; D might be TRBD1 (5 bases). Germline CDR1 is SGHRS and CDR2 is YFSETQ. This CDR3 is built from 15 residues. Deletions cut 0 bases from V and 2 bases from J, with 9 bases between. The CDR3 is CASSLEGAAYNEQFF. In nucleotides, the CDR3 is TGCGCCAGCAGCTTGGAAGGGGCTGCCTACAATGAGCAGTTCTTC.

This chain links TRBV6-6 with TRBJ1-5, with a possible D match to TRBD1 (5 bases). The V gene's germline CDR1 is MNHNY and CDR2 SVGAGI (reference sequence). V lost 6 bases to trimming and J lost 2 bases, with 17 bases between them. The CDR3 spans 16 residues. The CDR3 DNA reads as TGTGCCAGCAGCGGGGGGACCGGCGGTGGCAATCAGCCCCAGCATTTT. This translates into CASSGGTGGGNQPQHF.

This clonotype was counted ten times or more. The chain employs TRBV18 and TRBJ1-3; the match to TRBD1 covers 8 bases. Per the germline V gene, CDR1 is KGHSH and CDR2 is LQKENI. J was trimmed by 5 bases and V by 3 bases; bases with no gene match: 9. CDR3 length: 16 residues. The DNA of the CDR3 is TGTGCCAGCTCACCGCTCCGGGACAGGCTTAGAAACACCATATATTTT. Residues: CASSPLRDRLRNTIYF.

This sequence joins TRBV5-1 and TRBJ2-3, with no clear D. V was pared by 5 bases and J by 3 bases, with 13 bases between. The CDR3 spans 14 residues. Germline V gene lookup returns CDR1 SGHRS and CDR2 YFSETQ. CDR3 loop: CASRADSWTDTQYF. The CDR3 DNA is TGCGCCAGCAGGGCCGATAGTTGGACAGATACGCAGTATTTT.

This chain joins TRBV9 and TRBJ2-5, with 12 bases identical to TRBD2. Per germline, CDR1 SGDLS and CDR2 YYNGEE. The CDR3 is made up of 16 amino acids. V lost 7 bases, J lost 0 bases, and 7 bases stayed unmatched. This CDR3 reads CASAPLAGGHQETQYF. The CDR3 DNA reads as TGTGCCAGCGCTCCACTAGCGGGGGGCCACCAAGAGACCCAGTACTTC.